A selection of T cell receptor beta chains follows, all from one sample in a study of T cell changes during pregnancy in multiple sclerosis. Libraries were prepared by immunoSEQ multiplex PCR; TCRdb keeps only in-frame clonotypes and omits some of them. The sample lists about 38,000 clones; 90% were seen once. Sequencing used CD4+ T cells from peripheral blood mononuclear cells, obtained in the second trimester of pregnancy. These receptors were obtained from a female donor with multiple sclerosis, enrolled in a pregnancy study. CDR3s include the opening cysteine and the closing phenylalanine or tryptophan. D genes are given only for firm matches. Only some rows state a clone size, as once, few, many or a class for expanded clones.

clone_size d_call j_call v_call cdr3_nt cdr3_aa
. . TRBJ2-4 TRBV7-2 TGTGCCAGCAGCTTATCCCTAGGTGGTAACATTCAGTACTTC CASSLSLGGNIQYF
. TRBD2 TRBJ2-7 TRBV7-9 TGTGCCAGCAGCTTAGTTGTTAGGACTAGCGGGATTGTCTACGAGCAGTACTTC CASSLVVRTSGIVYEQYF
. TRBD1 TRBJ1-1 TRBV5-1 TGCGCCAGCAGCTTTACCGGGACAGGGAACACTGAAGCTTTCTTT CASSFTGTGNTEAFF
. TRBD2 TRBJ2-1 TRBV7-8 TGTGCCAGCAGCTTAGGTCGGAAGACTAGCGGAGCCAGAAGCAATGAGCAGTTCTTC CASSLGRKTSGARSNEQFF
. TRBD2 TRBJ2-7 TRBV28 TGTGCCAGCAGTTCCCTCTCAGCGGGAGGCCTCTACGAGCAGTACTTC CASSSLSAGGLYEQYF
. . TRBJ1-5 TRBV30 TGTGCCTGGAGTGGAACGAGTTACAATCAGCCCCAGCATTTT CAWSGTSYNQPQHF
. . TRBJ2-7 TRBV5-6 TGTGCCAGCAGCTCGGGACATCTGATCAGCTCCTACGAGCAGTACTTC CASSSGHLISSYEQYF
few . TRBJ1-4 TRBV5-1 TGCGCCAGCAGACCGAACATCGGGTCTAATGAAAAACTGTTTTTT CASRPNIGSNEKLFF
. . TRBJ2-2 TRBV5-1 TGCGCCAGCAGCTACCAGGGGGTTGGTAGCGGCGGGGAGCTGTTTTTT CASSYQGVGSGGELFF
. TRBD2 TRBJ2-1 TRBV9 TGTGCCAGCAGCGCGGGACCGGGACTAGGGGTGGATGAGCAGTTCTTC CASSAGPGLGVDEQFF
few . TRBJ2-1 TRBV27 TGTGCCAGCACCCCCAGCGGAACCTACAATGAGCAGTTCTTC CASTPSGTYNEQFF
. . TRBJ2-7 TRBV7-9 TGTGCCAGCAGCTTTTTCGACAGTTCCCACGAGCAGTACTTC CASSFFDSSHEQYF
. . TRBJ1-2 TRBV14 TGTGCCAGCAGCCAAGATTACAGCTATGGCTACACCTTC CASSQDYSYGYTF
. TRBD1 TRBJ1-1 TRBV10-2 TGCGCCAGCAGTGAGGGCGACAGGGGATGGACTGAAGCTTTCTTT CASSEGDRGWTEAFF
. TRBD2 TRBJ2-7 TRBV27 TGTGCCAGCAGTACCAGAGGACTAGCGGGAGAATACGAGCAGTACTTC CASSTRGLAGEYEQYF
. . TRBJ2-3 TRBV18 TGTGCCAGCTCGCCGGTAACAGATACGCAGTATTTT CASSPVTDTQYF
. TRBD2 TRBJ2-5 TRBV15 TGTGCCACCAGCAGAGCCGGGACTAGAATACAAGAGACCCAGTACTTC CATSRAGTRIQETQYF
. TRBD2 TRBJ2-2 TRBV28 TGTGCCAGCAATCGTGCAGGAGGGACTAGTTGGACCGGGGAGCTGTTTTTT CASNRAGGTSWTGELFF
. TRBD1 TRBJ2-1 TRBV5-1 TGCGCCAGCAGCCCCTGGGACAGCAACAATGAGCAGTTCTTC CASSPWDSNNEQFF
. . TRBJ1-2 TRBV6-5 TGTGCCAGCAGATCTACAGTGAACTATGGCTACACCTTC CASRSTVNYGYTF
. TRBD1 TRBJ2-6 TRBV7-9 TGTGCCAGCACTGAGGACAGGGCTCTACCTGGGGCCAACGTCCTGACTTTC CASTEDRALPGANVLTF
. . TRBJ1-3 TRBV6-5 TGTGCCAGCAGTAACGCGGGGATTTCTGGAAACACCATATATTTT CASSNAGISGNTIYF
once . TRBJ1-3 TRBV13 TGTGCCAGCAGCTTCGGTCAGGCCAGAGACACCATATATTTT CASSFGQARDTIYF
. TRBD1 TRBJ1-5 TRBV30 TGTGCCTGGAGTACCGGACAGGATCAGCCCCAGCATTTT CAWSTGQDQPQHF
. . TRBJ2-7 TRBV29-1 TGCAGCGTTGAAGATTCACAGGGCTCCTACGAGCAGTACTTC CSVEDSQGSYEQYF
. TRBD1 TRBJ2-3 TRBV7-2 TGTGCCAGCAGCGTCCCGGGACAGGGAACTACGCAGTATTTT CASSVPGQGTTQYF
. TRBD1 TRBJ2-3 TRBV2 TGTGCCAGCAGCCAAAGGGGACAGGTTCCAGATACGCAGTATTTT CASSQRGQVPDTQYF
. TRBD2 TRBJ2-7 TRBV7-8 TGTGCCAGCAGCTTGGTCCATAAGATGGCTAGCGGTCCCTACGAGCAGTACTTC CASSLVHKMASGPYEQYF
. TRBD2 TRBJ2-5 TRBV13 TGTGCCAGCAGCCCGGGTGGTCTAGCGGGGCAAGAGACCCAGTACTTC CASSPGGLAGQETQYF
. TRBD2 TRBJ2-3 TRBV30 TGTGCCTGGAGTTTTATGGCTAGCGGGAGGTATTTT CAWSFMASGRYF
. . TRBJ1-2 TRBV27 TGTGCCAGCAGTTCCAACCCTGGTGCGGTAACTTATGGCTACACCTTC CASSSNPGAVTYGYTF
. . TRBJ1-5 TRBV28 TGTGCCAGCAGCCACAATTCACCCCAGCATTTT CASSHNSPQHF
. TRBD2 TRBJ2-7 TRBV28 TGTGCCAGCAGTACCCCTAGCGGGAGGCCCCCCCACTTC CASSTPSGRPPHF
. . TRBJ2-3 TRBV6-1 TGTGCCAGTAGACAGGGCACAGATACGCAGTATTTT CASRQGTDTQYF
. . TRBJ2-2 TRBV28 TGTGCCAGCAGTTTAACCCAGACCGGGGAGCTGTTTTTT CASSLTQTGELFF
. TRBD1 TRBJ1-1 TRBV6-7 TGTGCCAGCAGTAGACAGGGGTTGGGGACTGAAGCTTTCTTT CASSRQGLGTEAFF
. TRBD2 TRBJ2-7 TRBV18 TGTGCCAGCTCACCAGGGACTAGAAACGAGCAGTACTTC CASSPGTRNEQYF
. TRBD1 TRBJ2-6 TRBV9 TGTGCCAGCAGCGGACCGGGACAGGGGGTCGGGGCCAACGTCCTGACTTTC CASSGPGQGVGANVLTF
. . TRBJ2-3 TRBV9 TGTGCCAGCAGCGTAGGACCCCAGAGGGCAGATACGCAGTATTTT CASSVGPQRADTQYF
few TRBD1 TRBJ1-3 TRBV6-5 TGTGCCAGCGCCCAGGGGGCGCTTGGAAACACCATATATTTT CASAQGALGNTIYF
. TRBD1 TRBJ1-2 TRBV19 TGTGCCAGTAGTTCTGAGGGGGCAGGCTACACCTTC CASSSEGAGYTF
once TRBD1 TRBJ2-5 TRBV30 TGTGCCTGGAGTGTTGGGACAGGGATGCAAGAGACCCAGTACTTC CAWSVGTGMQETQYF
. . TRBJ2-7 TRBV7-2 TGTGCCAGCAGCTTACCCGGGAGAAGCAGTCTCGAGCAGTACTTC CASSLPGRSSLEQYF
. . TRBJ1-1 TRBV29-1 TGCAGCGCCCTAAGATGGAACACTGAAGCTTTCTTT CSALRWNTEAFF
. TRBD1 TRBJ2-3 TRBV5-8 TGTGCCAGCAGCTTTTCCGGACAGGGCACAGATACGCAGTATTTT CASSFSGQGTDTQYF
. . TRBJ1-2 TRBV18 TGTGCCAGCTCACCCGCGTTTAGAGGAGTGACAGTTTACACCTTC CASSPAFRGVTVYTF
few . TRBJ2-7 TRBV4-2 TGTGCCAGCAGCCAAGACCAGGGTACCGAGTACGAGCAGTACTTC CASSQDQGTEYEQYF
. . TRBJ2-7 TRBV30 TGTGCCTGGAACCTAGGCTCGCCCTACGAGCAGTACTTC CAWNLGSPYEQYF
. TRBD2 TRBJ2-7 TRBV7-2 TGTGCCAGCAGCTTAGCGGGGACTAGCGCCTCCTACGAGCAGTACTTC CASSLAGTSASYEQYF
. TRBD1 TRBJ1-1 TRBV29-1 TGCAGCGCCACCCGGACAGGGATGAACACTGAAGCTTTCTTT CSATRTGMNTEAFF